This T cell receptor beta chain was identified during a study of T cell responses to AZD1222 COVID-19 vaccine. General study results and limits: When two AZD1222 doses had been given, Spike-specific TCR breadth and depth rose.

Repertoires were generated with immunoSEQ multiplex PCR, while TCRdb's copy carries only in-frame clones and drops some. The sample holds under 150,000 clones, roughly 90% seen once. As regards this clone: Its antigen is not known.

V was shortened by 1 base and J by 4 bases, with 8 bases between the two germline ends. The germline CDR1 and CDR2 sequences are LGHDT and YNNKEL (reference sequence). The CDR3 sequence is 14 residues long. V is TRBV3-1 (or the pseudogene TRBV3-2) and J is TRBJ1-3; D is unclear. This clonotype was sampled from an adult who received the AZD1222 COVID-19 vaccine. Source: peripheral blood, taken 28 days after the second AZD1222 dose. The CDR3 bases are TGTGCCAGCAGCCAAGGGTGGCAGGGAAACACCATATATTTT. It is translated as CASSQGWQGNTIYF.